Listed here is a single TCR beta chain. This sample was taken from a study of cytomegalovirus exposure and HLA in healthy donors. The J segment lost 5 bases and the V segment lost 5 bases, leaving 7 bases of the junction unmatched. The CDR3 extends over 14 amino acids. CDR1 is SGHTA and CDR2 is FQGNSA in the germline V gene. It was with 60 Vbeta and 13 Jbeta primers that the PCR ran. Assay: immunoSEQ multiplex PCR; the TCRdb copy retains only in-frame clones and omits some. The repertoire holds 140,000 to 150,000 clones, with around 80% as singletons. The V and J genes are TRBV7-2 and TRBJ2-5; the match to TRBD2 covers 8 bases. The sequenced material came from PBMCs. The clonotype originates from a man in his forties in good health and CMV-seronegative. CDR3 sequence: CASSIRGGRETQYF. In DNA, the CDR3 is TGTGCCAGCAGCATCCGGGGGGGACGCGAGACCCAGTACTTC.